This T cell receptor (beta chain) emerged from a study of identical twins. Study results and caveats: Diverse VJ usage suggested most zero-insertion clonotypes were not invariant T cells.

V lost 0 bases, J lost 6 bases, and 5 bases stayed unmatched. Germline CDR1 WNHNN, CDR2 SYGVQD (reference sequence). The CDR3 is 15 amino acids. As for this clonotype: Its antigen is unidentified.

From the 5' RACE reads, TCRdb called clonotypes with MiXCR, one entry per CDR3 protein. The table has 450,000 or so distinct CDR3 sequences, approximately 25% seen once. This sample was also put to use in a study of T cells expressing NK-cell markers.

This TCR derives from a woman between 18 and 30 years old in good health. This rearrangement joins TRBV10-1 to TRBJ2-1; TRBD1 matches at 7 bases. Input material: CD4+ T cells sorted from blood. As DNA, the CDR3 is TGCGCCAGCAGTGAGTCGGCCAGGGGGACCAATGAGCAGTTCTTC. Protein sequence: CASSESARGTNEQFF.